One sample yielded the 6 T cell receptor beta chains listed below, sequenced in a study of shared clonotypes between healthy human individuals. Profiling relied on immunoSEQ multiplex PCR, and the TCRdb table lists in-frame clones only, not all of them. Of 200,000 to 250,000 clones listed, approximately 65% are singletons. Material for sequencing was memory CD4+ T cells sorted from blood. Subset described: CD45RA-negative fraction. The receptors come from a man aged 30-40 years in good health.

The chain is built from TRBV9 and TRBJ2-3; D remains unclear. Germline lookup yields CDR1 SGDLS and CDR2 YYNGEE. Trimming left V 0 bases short and J 1 base short, with 9 bases between. This CDR3 has 15 amino acids. In DNA form, the CDR3 reads TGTGCCAGCAGCGTAGCTCCTTCCGGCACAGATACGCAGTATTTT. It codes for CASSVAPSGTDTQYF.

V gene TRBV18 combines with J gene TRBJ1-2; D ambiguous. Germline lookup yields CDR1 KGHSH and CDR2 LQKENI. The CDR3 consists of 11 residues. V was pared by 4 bases and J by 4 bases, with 4 bases between. CDR3 residues: CASSRSYGYTF. CDR3 nucleotide sequence: TGTGCCAGCTCACGCAGCTATGGCTACACCTTC.

The V gene is TRBV27, the J gene TRBJ1-2; possible D gene TRBD1, 6 bases. This CDR3 has 15 residues. Trimming took 3 bases from V and 5 from J, leaving 16 bases between them. Germline CDR1 and CDR2: MNHEY and SMNVEV (reference sequence). The CDR3 DNA sequence: TGTGCCAGCAGTTTTGGGGGCAGGGTGAGGTATGGCTACACCTTC. Translating it yields CASSFGGRVRYGYTF.

The genes are TRBV10-3 and TRBJ2-3, with unresolved D. The CDR3 is made up of 12 amino acids. The V gene's germline CDR1 is ENHRY and CDR2 SYGVKD. Trimming removed 6 bases from V and 2 bases from J, with 6 bases in between. The CDR3 loop is CAISGPTDTQYF. CDR3 bases: TGTGCCATCAGCGGGCCCACAGATACGCAGTATTTT.

V gene TRBV21-1 combines with J gene TRBJ2-3; TRBD2, as called in the table, went unchecked against the DNA. TRBV21-1 is tagged as a pseudogene. The CDR3 is 18 residues long. The CDR3 bases are TGTGCCAGCAGCAAAGGCCCGGGGCTAGCGGGGGGGGCAGATACGCAGTATTTT. Translating it yields CASSKGPGLAGGADTQYF.

With regard to this clone: A clone one base away is much larger, so this may be a read error. The same CDR3 is also encoded by other DNA sequences in this sample. The chain combines TRBV14 with TRBJ2-3; 14 bases are a match to TRBD2. CDR1 and CDR2 from the germline V gene are SGHDN and FVKESK. The V and J ends lost 0 bases and 3 bases, in that order; junction bases with no gene match: 14. There are 21 residues in the CDR3. The CDR3 sequence is CASSQEPAPGLAGEGTDTQYF. The CDR3 bases are TGTGCCAGCAGCCAAGAGCCCGCCCCGGGACTAGCGGGGGAGGGTACAGATACGCAGTATTTT.